This T cell receptor beta chain emerged from a study of human T cells and chemical hapten exposure. The sample's time point: healthy volunteer bleed at 2 weeks. RNA extraction used unfractionated whole blood as the source of total RNA. TCRdb reprocessed the RACE reads via MiXCR and lists one record per CDR3 protein. The sample yields tens of thousands of distinct CDR3 sequences, about 4.8% seen once. This clonotype appeared a few times. The source is a human donor in good health. Some clones in this sample may be carry-over from other donors' samples. The sample comprised whole blood.

The CDR3 sequence is CACRGITDTQYF. The CDR3 DNA is TGTGCCTGCCGAGGGATAACAGATACGCAGTATTTT. This chain joins TRBV27 and TRBJ2-3; D is possibly TRBD2 (5 bases). CDR3 length: 12 amino acids. V gave up 11 bases and J gave up 3 bases, with 12 bases separating them. Germline V gene sequence: CDR1 MNHEY, CDR2 SMNVEV (reference sequence).